This TCR beta chain was captured by sequencing in a study of shared clonotypes between healthy human individuals. Overall study context: Per donor, three plates held CD4 naive cells, three held CD4 memory, two held CD8 naive and one held CD8 memory.

Using immunoSEQ multiplex PCR, the repertoire was profiled, and TCRdb retains in-frame clones only, with some absent. The table has about 360,000 clones, roughly 80% seen once; the top ten hold 10%. General study points: In having few donors, the study represented limited genetic and exposure-history diversity.

Deletions cut 4 bases from V and 3 bases from J, with 15 bases between. There are 15 residues in the CDR3. Germline V CDR1 and CDR2: ENHRY, SYGVKD. About this clone: What it binds is unknown.

The chain is built from TRBV10-3 and TRBJ2-5, with a weak D call TRBD2 (7 bases). The clonotype was recovered from a man aged 25-40 years in good health. Sequencing was done on a sample of memory CD4+ T cells sorted from blood. Subset meaning: CD45RA-negative fraction. CDR3 DNA sequence: TGTGCCATCAGTGGGGGGGGGACAAACGAAGAGACCCAGTACTTC. Its protein product is CAISGGGTNEETQYF.